The 13 T cell receptor beta chains presented below share a single source sample, sequenced in a study of cytomegalovirus exposure and HLA in healthy donors. The PCR used 60 Vbeta and 13 Jbeta primers. Only in-frame clones appear in the TCRdb table, and some are missing; sequencing was by immunoSEQ multiplex PCR. The table shows about 150,000 clones, with over 75% occurring only once. Sequences were obtained from PBMCs. Every receptor here comes from a woman aged 40 to 55 in good health and CMV-seropositive.

V usage is TRBV18 and J usage is TRBJ1-2; D is ambiguous. Germline CDR1 is KGHSH and CDR2 is LQKENI. This CDR3 contains 13 residues. V was clipped by 0 bases and J by 7 bases, with 9 bases between them. The CDR3 sequence: CASSPPSAVGYTF. CDR3 nucleotide sequence: TGTGCCAGCTCACCACCGTCCGCAGTTGGCTACACCTTC.

V and J are TRBV30 and TRBJ1-1, with D maybe TRBD1 (5 bases). CDR3 size: 14 residues. Trimming removed 3 bases at V and 4 bases at J, with 15 bases between. Germline CDR1 is GTSNPN and CDR2 is SVGIG (reference sequence). CDR3 residues: CAWSNLGGFTEAFF. DNA of the CDR3: TGTGCCTGGAGCAATCTCGGGGGATTCACTGAAGCTTTCTTT.

The chain employs TRBV7-2 and TRBJ2-7; 8 bases fit TRBD1. The V gene's germline CDR1 is SGHTA and CDR2 FQGNSA. The CDR3 is 14 residues long. The junction had 7 bases not matched to a gene; V was cut back by 3 bases and J by 6 bases. DNA for the CDR3: TGTGCCAGCAGCTTTTCCCCTACAGGGGGCGAGCAGTACTTC. Protein sequence: CASSFSPTGGEQYF.

The chain joins TRBV11-2 to TRBJ2-5; 13 bases are shared with TRBD2. The trim removed 5 bases at V and 5 bases at J, leaving 5 bases unmatched. Per germline, CDR1 SGHAT and CDR2 FQNNGV. The length of the CDR3 is 15 residues. The CDR3 nucleotides read TGTGCCAGCAGCCCTGGGACTAGCGGGATGGAGACCCAGTACTTC. Protein sequence: CASSPGTSGMETQYF.

The rearrangement uses TRBV7-9 and TRBJ1-6, with 8 bases aligning to TRBD1. The CDR3 covers 15 residues. V lost 5 bases, J lost 5 bases, and 5 bases stayed unmatched. The germline CDR1 and CDR2 sequences are SEHNR and FQNEAQ (reference sequence). In DNA, the CDR3 is TGTGCCAGCAGCCCCAGGACAGGGAATAATTCACCCCTCCACTTT. It translates to CASSPRTGNNSPLHF.

The rearrangement links TRBV28 to TRBJ1-5; a possible D gene is TRBD1 (6 bases). The CDR3 extends over 14 amino acids. The germline V and J ends were trimmed by 6 bases and 11 bases, with 20 bases remaining between them. The germline gives CDR1 MDHEN, CDR2 SYDVKM. The CDR3 loop is CASSPTGTSWAQHF. As DNA, the CDR3 is TGTGCCAGCAGCCCTACAGGGACTAGCTGGGCCCAGCATTTT.

V is TRBV27 and J is TRBJ1-1; 10 nucleotides line up with TRBD1. Trimming cost V 5 bases and J 5 bases; bases outside gene matches: 11. Germline lookup yields CDR1 MNHEY and CDR2 SMNVEV (reference sequence). CDR3 length equals 16 residues. The CDR3 spells CASSIGTGVLSTEAFF. The CDR3 nucleotides read TGTGCCAGCAGTATCGGGACAGGGGTTTTGTCTACTGAAGCTTTCTTT.

The chain uses TRBV21-1 and TRBJ2-7; TRBD2 is taken as the D call from the table, unchecked against the DNA. TRBV21-1 is marked as a pseudogene. CDR3 length equals 15 residues. The CDR3 sequence is CASSKRLLVFYEQYF. In DNA, the CDR3 is TGTGCCAGCAGCAAAAGGCTACTAGTGTTCTACGAGCAGTACTTC.

The rearrangement uses TRBV6-1 and TRBJ1-1; tentative D call: TRBD1 (5 bases). From germline, CDR1 is MNHNS and CDR2 SASEGT. V dropped 5 bases and J dropped 7 bases, with 11 bases sitting between them. The CDR3 is made up of 12 amino acids. DNA of the CDR3: TGTGCCAGCAGTACAAGGACATGTGAAGCTTTCTTT. Translating it yields CASSTRTCEAFF.

CDR3: CASIRRGNEKLFF. In nucleotides, the CDR3 is TGTGCCAGCATCAGACGGGGTAATGAAAAACTGTTTTTT. The rearrangement links TRBV6-1 to TRBJ1-4, with no clear D. Trimming cost V 7 bases and J 4 bases, with 10 bases left between them. Germline-derived CDR1 and CDR2 are MNHNS and SASEGT. The CDR3 runs to 13 residues.

The J gene is TRBJ2-7, the V gene TRBV2, with a possible D match to TRBD2 (6 bases). Trimming removed 7 bases from V and 5 bases from J, with 15 bases in between. This CDR3 is built from 13 residues. Germline CDR1 and CDR2: SNHLY and FYNNEI. CDR3 in amino acids: CASNREYANEQYF. As DNA, the CDR3 is TGTGCCAGCAACCGGGAGTACGCCAACGAGCAGTACTTC. The full variable domain, with the rest looked up from reference TRBV2 and TRBJ2-7, is EPEVTQTPSHQVTQMGQEVILRCVPISNHLYFYWYRQILGQKVEFLVSFYNNEISEKSEIFDDQFSVERPDGSNFTLKIRSTKLEDSAMYFCASNREYANEQYFGPGTRLTVT.

This sequence joins TRBV7-2 and TRBJ2-7, with 7 bases fitting TRBD1. CDR3 length equals 13 residues. Unmatched junction bases numbered 5, after V lost 5 bases and J lost 4 bases. The germline CDR1 and CDR2 sequences are SGHTA and FQGNSA. The CDR3 region is CASSARQGYEQYF. Written as DNA, the CDR3 is TGTGCCAGCAGCGCCAGACAGGGTTACGAGCAGTACTTC.

The chain couples TRBV19 to TRBJ1-1; maybe TRBD1 (5 bases). From germline, CDR1 is LNHDA and CDR2 SQIVND (reference sequence). Trimming took off 5 bases at V and 1 base at J, with 11 bases between the two ends. The CDR3 consists of 14 residues. CDR3 bases: TGTGCCAGTAGTTTACAGGTTTCGAACACTGAAGCTTTCTTT. Translating it yields CASSLQVSNTEAFF.